This T cell receptor (beta chain) was sequenced during a study of blood T cell repertoires in COVID-19. This clone has just one count. Assay: immunoSEQ multiplex PCR; the TCRdb copy retains only in-frame clones and omits some. The data hold about 190,000 clones, with more than 85% observed a single time. After removal of 1 base from V and 6 bases from J, the junction contained 6 bases not matched to a gene. This CDR3 comprises 13 residues. Germline V lookup: CDR1 GTSNPN, CDR2 SVGIG (reference sequence). This TCR was recovered from a man in his thirties or forties with acute or convalescent COVID-19. V gene TRBV30 combines with J gene TRBJ2-7; 7 bases are shared with TRBD1. Material for sequencing was peripheral blood. CDR3 nucleotides: TGTGCCTGGAGTGGGACAGGAAAGGCCGAGCAGTACTTC. Translation: CAWSGTGKAEQYF.